The present T cell receptor (beta chain) was sequenced within a study of shared clonotypes between healthy human individuals. Every one of the donors was a Caucasian adult that lived in Nashville, Tennessee. For sorted subsets, approximately 0.2 ug DNA per replicate equaled 33,000 or so T cell genomes. Assay used: immunoSEQ multiplex PCR; TCRdb lists only in-frame clones, some missing. Of around 600,000 clones listed, about 97% are singletons. Germline V CDR1 and CDR2: SGHTA, FQGNSA. With 8 bases removed from V and 8 bases from J, the gap between germline ends came to 18 bases. The CDR3 covers 13 residues.

The sequence was obtained from a young woman in good health. Sample: naive CD4+ T cells sorted from blood. Subset meaning: CD45RA+ positively selected. The rearrangement uses TRBV7-2 and TRBJ1-2, with a weak D call TRBD1 (5 bases). The CDR3 loop is CASAQGGWGGYTF. The CDR3 nucleotides read TGTGCCAGCGCCCAAGGTGGTTGGGGCGGCTACACCTTC.